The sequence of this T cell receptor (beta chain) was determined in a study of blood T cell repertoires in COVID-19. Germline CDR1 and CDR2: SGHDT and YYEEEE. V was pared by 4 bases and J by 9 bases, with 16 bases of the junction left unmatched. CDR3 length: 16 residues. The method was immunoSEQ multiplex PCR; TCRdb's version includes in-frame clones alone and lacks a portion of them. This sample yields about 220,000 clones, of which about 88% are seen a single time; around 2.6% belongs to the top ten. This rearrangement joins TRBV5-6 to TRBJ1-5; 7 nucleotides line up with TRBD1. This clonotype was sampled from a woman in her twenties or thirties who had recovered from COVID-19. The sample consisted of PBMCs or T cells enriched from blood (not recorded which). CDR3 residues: CASSAGGSVQGRPQHF. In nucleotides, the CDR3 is TGTGCCAGCAGCGCAGGGGGGTCTGTGCAAGGACGGCCCCAGCATTTT.